This T cell receptor beta chain was sequenced for a study of cytomegalovirus exposure and HLA in healthy donors. Study outcomes and limitations: Later analysis identified a missense DCLRE1C variant that was linked to TCR beta V- and J-gene trimming. Earlier results showed most TCR beta V segments being productive about 87% or about 30% of the time.

With respect to this clone: The antigen is undetermined.

The PCR employed 60 Vbeta primers together with 13 Jbeta primers. This table comes from immunoSEQ multiplex PCR, and its TCRdb copy is limited to in-frame clones, with some not included. The table shows roughly 99,000 clones, with 82% occurring only once. The source of this sequence is a man aged 30 to 39 in good health and CMV-seropositive. Sequencing used PBMCs.

The CDR3 spells CASSHPGTGNYGYTF. The CDR3 coding sequence is TGTGCCAGCAGTCATCCCGGGACAGGCAACTATGGCTACACCTTC. The V gene is TRBV2, the J gene TRBJ1-2; 8 bases map to TRBD1. Germline-derived CDR1 and CDR2 are SNHLY and FYNNEI. The CDR3 is 15 residues long. The J segment lost 2 bases and the V segment lost 5 bases, leaving 7 bases of the junction unmatched.